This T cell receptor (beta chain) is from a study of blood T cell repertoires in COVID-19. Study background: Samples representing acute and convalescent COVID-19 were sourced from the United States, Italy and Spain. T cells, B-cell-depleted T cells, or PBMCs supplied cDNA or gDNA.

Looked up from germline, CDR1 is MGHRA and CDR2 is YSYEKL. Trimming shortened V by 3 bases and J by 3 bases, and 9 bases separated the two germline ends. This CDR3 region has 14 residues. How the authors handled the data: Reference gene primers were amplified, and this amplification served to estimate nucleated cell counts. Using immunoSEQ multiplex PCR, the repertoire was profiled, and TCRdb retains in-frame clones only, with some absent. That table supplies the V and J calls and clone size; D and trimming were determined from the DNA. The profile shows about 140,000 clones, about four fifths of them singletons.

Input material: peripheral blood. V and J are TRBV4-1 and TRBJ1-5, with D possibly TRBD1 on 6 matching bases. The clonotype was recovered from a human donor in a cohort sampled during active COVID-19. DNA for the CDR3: TGCGCCAGCAGCCAGGACAGTACCAATCAGCCCCAGCATTTT. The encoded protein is CASSQDSTNQPQHF.